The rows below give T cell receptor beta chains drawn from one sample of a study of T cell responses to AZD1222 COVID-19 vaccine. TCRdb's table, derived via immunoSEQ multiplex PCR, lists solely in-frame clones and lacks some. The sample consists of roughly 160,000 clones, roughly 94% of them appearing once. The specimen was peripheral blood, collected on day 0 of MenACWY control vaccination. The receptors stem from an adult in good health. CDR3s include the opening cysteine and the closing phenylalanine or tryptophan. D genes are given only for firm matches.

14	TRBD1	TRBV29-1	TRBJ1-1	TGCAGCGTTGAAGTCGGGACAGTGAACACTGAAGCTTTCTTT	CSVEVGTVNTEAFF
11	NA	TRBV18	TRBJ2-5	TGTGCCAGCTCAGCGCAAGAGACCCAGTACTTC	CASSAQETQYF
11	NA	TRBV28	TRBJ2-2	TGTGCCAGCAGTTTATGGAGGGAGCTGTTTTTT	CASSLWRELFF
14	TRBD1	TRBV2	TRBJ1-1	TGTGCCAGCAGTGGTCACAGGGGCAACACTGAAGCTTTCTTT	CASSGHRGNTEAFF
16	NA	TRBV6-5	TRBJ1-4	TGTGCCAGCAGTTACTCGATAACGGGCCAAGGAGGAAAACTGTTTTTT	CASSYSITGQGGKLFF
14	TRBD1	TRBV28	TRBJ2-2	TGTGCCAGCAGTGGGACAGGGAGCGCCGGGGAGCTGTTTTTT	CASSGTGSAGELFF
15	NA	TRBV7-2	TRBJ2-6	TGTGCCAGCAGCCTAATAGTCTCTGGGGCCAACGTCCTGACTTTC	CASSLIVSGANVLTF
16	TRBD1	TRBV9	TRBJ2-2	TGTGCCAGCAGCGAACCGGGACAGGGTGCAACCGGGGAGCTGTTTTTT	CASSEPGQGATGELFF
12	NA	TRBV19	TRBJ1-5	TGTGCCAGTAGGGCCTTCAATCAGCCCCAGCATTTT	CASRAFNQPQHF
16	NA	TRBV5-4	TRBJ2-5	TGTGCCAGCAGCTTCGCGCAGCGGCCGGCCCAAGAGACCCAGTACTTC	CASSFAQRPAQETQYF
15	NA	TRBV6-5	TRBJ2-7	TGTGCCAGCAGTTTGGGGACCCTAGATATGAACGAGCAGTACTTC	CASSLGTLDMNEQYF
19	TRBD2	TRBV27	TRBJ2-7	TGTGCCAGCAGTCCGGGTCTCCCTAGCGGGAGTGCGACTACCTACGAGCAGTACTTC	CASSPGLPSGSATTYEQYF
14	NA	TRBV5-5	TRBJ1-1	TGTGCCAGCAGCTTCCGGGGAGTGAACACTGAAGCTTTCTTT	CASSFRGVNTEAFF
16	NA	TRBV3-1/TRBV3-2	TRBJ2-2	TGTGCCAGCAGCCAAGATTCCAGGGGCGACACCGGGGAGCTGTTTTTT	CASSQDSRGDTGELFF